These 11 T cell receptor beta chains were all obtained from the same sample, sequenced in a study of T cells in Graves' hyperthyroidism and ophthalmopathy. RNA transcripts gave rise to amplified TCR beta CDR3 regions. Initially, a first-round RT-PCR of the TCR CDR3 employed the HTBI primer set. MiXCR, run by TCRdb on the multiplex PCR reads, gives a single entry per CDR3 protein. The sample yields roughly 580,000 distinct CDR3 sequences, under 60% seen once. Input material: peripheral blood or thyroid tissue (not recorded which). All receptors derive from a woman under 30 with Graves' hyperthyroidism.

The V call is TRBV10-3, the J call TRBJ1-5; weak D call: TRBD1 (6 bases). The CDR3 contains 14 residues. The V gene lost 10 bases and the J gene lost 5 bases, with 18 bases spanning the gap. CDR1 is ENHRY and CDR2 is SYGVKD in the germline V gene. The CDR3 protein is CASTDSAGDQPQHF. CDR3 bases: TGTGCCAGCACCGACTCGGCAGGGGATCAGCCCCAGCATTTT.

This chain uses TRBV29-1 with TRBJ1-5; the D gene is possibly TRBD1 (6 bases). This CDR3 comprises 11 residues. Germline V lookup: CDR1 SQVTM, CDR2 ANQGSEA. Between the trimmed V and J ends, which lost 8 bases and 7 bases, there was a span of 12 bases. The DNA of the CDR3 is TGCAGCCCGGACAGTCAGCAGCCCCAGCATTTT. Translation: CSPDSQQPQHF. The entire variable domain, with the rest obtained from reference TRBV29-1 and TRBJ1-5, is as follows: SAVISQKPSRDICQRGTSLTIQCQVDSQVTMMFWYRQQPGQSLTLIATANQGSEATYESGFVIDKFPISRPNLTFSTLTVSNMSPEDSSIYLCSPDSQQPQHFGDGTRLSIL.

In this sample, this clonotype turned up many times. V usage is TRBV10-1 and J usage is TRBJ1-1, with D perhaps matching TRBD1 (6 bases). Trimming left V 4 bases short and J 2 bases short, with 11 bases between. Germline V CDR1 and CDR2: WNHNN, SYGVQD (reference sequence). CDR3 length equals 14 residues. In DNA, the CDR3 is TGCGCCAGCAGTGTCGACAGGAGCAACACTGAAGCTTTCTTT. Its translation is CASSVDRSNTEAFF.

The chain is built from TRBV29-1 and TRBJ2-6; 9 bases are shared with TRBD1. V was clipped by 6 bases and J by 5 bases; unmatched bases: 8. This CDR3 contains 15 residues. From germline, CDR1 is SQVTM and CDR2 ANQGSEA. CDR3 in amino acids: CSVLTGGLWANVLTF. The CDR3 DNA sequence: TGCAGCGTCTTAACAGGGGGCCTCTGGGCCAACGTCCTGACTTTC.

This clonotype came up a few times. The V and J genes are TRBV20-1 and TRBJ1-6, with TRBD1 as a possible D gene (5 bases). The CDR3 is 15 amino acids. Germline values: CDR1 DFQATT, CDR2 SNEGSKA (reference sequence). V gave up 5 bases and J gave up 9 bases, with 20 bases separating them. CDR3 sequence (DNA): TGCAGTGCTCTGAGTGGGGGACCTATTATTTCACCCCTCCACTTT. Its translation is CSALSGGPIISPLHF.

The rearrangement uses TRBV6-1 and TRBJ1-2; a possible D gene is TRBD1 (6 bases). Germline assignment: CDR1 MNHNS and CDR2 SASEGT. The CDR3 has 13 amino acids. V was clipped by 6 bases and J by 12 bases, with 20 bases between them. In nucleotides, the CDR3 is TGTGCCAGCAGACGAAACAGGGATTACGGCCACACCTTC. Amino acids: CASRRNRDYGHTF.

The V call is TRBV9, the J call TRBJ2-5; D is possibly TRBD1 or TRBD2 (5 bases each). Germline CDR1 reads SGDLS; CDR2 reads YYNGEE. V was trimmed by 3 bases and J by 5 bases, leaving 17 bases between them. The CDR3 runs to 15 residues. The CDR3 bases are TGTGCCAGCAGCGAATCCGGGACCGCAAGGGAGACCCAGTACTTC. Its translation is CASSESGTARETQYF.

The V gene is TRBV2, the J gene TRBJ1-2, with a weak D call TRBD1 (6 bases). V was clipped by 7 bases and J by 3 bases, with 15 bases between them. Germline lookup yields CDR1 SNHLY and CDR2 FYNNEI. This CDR3 contains 14 residues. CDR3 in DNA: TGTGCCAGCATTCAATCCCGGGGGCACTATGGCTACACCTTC. Encoded protein: CASIQSRGHYGYTF.

The chain uses TRBV6-6 and TRBJ1-2, with no clear D. Trimming shortened V by 1 base and J by 6 bases, and 9 bases separated the two germline ends. Germline CDR1 and CDR2: MNHNY and SVGAGI (reference sequence). The CDR3 runs 13 residues. DNA of the CDR3: TGTGCCAGCAGTTACTTAGAGAGGGATGGCTACACCTTC. This translates into CASSYLERDGYTF.

This clonotype came up many times. The chain joins TRBV7-9 to TRBJ1-5, with no clear D. V lost 3 bases to trimming and J lost 3 bases, with 12 bases between them. The germline V gene encodes CDR1 SEHNR and CDR2 FQNEAQ (reference sequence). CDR3 length equals 15 residues. This CDR3 reads CASSFGQRDNQPQHF. CDR3 DNA sequence: TGTGCCAGCAGCTTCGGGCAGCGAGACAATCAGCCCCAGCATTTT.

The V call is TRBV7-9, the J call TRBJ2-2; no clear D gene. V lost 3 bases to trimming and J lost 8 bases, with 4 bases between them. Germline CDR1 and CDR2: SEHNR and FQNEAQ (reference sequence). CDR3 length: 11 amino acids. The CDR3 DNA follows: TGTGCCAGCAGCTTCAAAGGGGAGCTGTTTTTT. The encoded protein is CASSFKGELFF.